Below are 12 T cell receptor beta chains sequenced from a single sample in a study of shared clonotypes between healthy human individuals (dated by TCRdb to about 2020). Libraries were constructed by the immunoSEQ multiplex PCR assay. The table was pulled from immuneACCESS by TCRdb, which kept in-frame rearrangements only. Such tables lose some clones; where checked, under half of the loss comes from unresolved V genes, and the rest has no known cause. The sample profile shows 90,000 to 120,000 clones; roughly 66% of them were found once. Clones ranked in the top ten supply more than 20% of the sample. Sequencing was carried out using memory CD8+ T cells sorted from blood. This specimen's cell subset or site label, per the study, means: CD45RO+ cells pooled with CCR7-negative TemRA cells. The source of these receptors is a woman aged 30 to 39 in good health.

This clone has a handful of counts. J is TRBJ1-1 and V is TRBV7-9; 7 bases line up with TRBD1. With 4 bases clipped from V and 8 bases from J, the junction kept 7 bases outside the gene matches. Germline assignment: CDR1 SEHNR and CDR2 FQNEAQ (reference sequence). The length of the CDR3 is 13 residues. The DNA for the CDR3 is TGTGCCAGCAGCTCCAGACAGGGACCAGAAGCTTTCTTT. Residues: CASSSRQGPEAFF. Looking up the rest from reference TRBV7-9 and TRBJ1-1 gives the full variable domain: DTGVSQNPRHKITKRGQNVTFRCDPISEHNRLYWYRQTLGQGPEFLTYFQNEAQLEKSRLLSDRFSAERPKGSFSTLEIQRTEQGDSAMYLCASSSRQGPEAFFGQGTRLTVV.

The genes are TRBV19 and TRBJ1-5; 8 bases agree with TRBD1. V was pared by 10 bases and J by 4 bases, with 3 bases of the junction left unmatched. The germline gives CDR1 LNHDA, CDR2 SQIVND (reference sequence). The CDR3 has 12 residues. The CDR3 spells CAMRQGNQPQHF. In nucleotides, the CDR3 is TGTGCCATGCGACAGGGGAATCAGCCCCAGCATTTT.

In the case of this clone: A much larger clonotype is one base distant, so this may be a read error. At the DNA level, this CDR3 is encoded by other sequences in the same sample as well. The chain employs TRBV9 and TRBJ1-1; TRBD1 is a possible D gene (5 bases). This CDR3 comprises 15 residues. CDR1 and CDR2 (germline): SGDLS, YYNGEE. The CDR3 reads CASSVAPGQATEAFF. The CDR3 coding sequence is TGTGCCAGCAGCGTAGCTCCAGGGCAAGCCACTGAAGCCTTCTTT.

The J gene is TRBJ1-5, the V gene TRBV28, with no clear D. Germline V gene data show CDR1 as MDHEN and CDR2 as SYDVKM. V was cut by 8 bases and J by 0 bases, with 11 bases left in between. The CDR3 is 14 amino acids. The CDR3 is CASGRRYSNQPQHF. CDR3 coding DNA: TGTGCCAGCGGGAGGCGGTATAGCAATCAGCCCCAGCATTTT.

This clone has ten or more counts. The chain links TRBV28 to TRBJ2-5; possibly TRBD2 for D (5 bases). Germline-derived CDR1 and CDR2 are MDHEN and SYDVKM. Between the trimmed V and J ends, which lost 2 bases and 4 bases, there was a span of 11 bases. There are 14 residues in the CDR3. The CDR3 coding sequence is TGTGCCAGCAGTTTAGTGGGAGATTTAGAGACCCAGTACTTC. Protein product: CASSLVGDLETQYF.

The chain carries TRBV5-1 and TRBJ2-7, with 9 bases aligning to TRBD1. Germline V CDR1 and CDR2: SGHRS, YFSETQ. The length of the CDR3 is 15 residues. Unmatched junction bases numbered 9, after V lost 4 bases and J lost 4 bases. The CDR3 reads CASSAPGQGLYEQYF. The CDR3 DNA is TGCGCCAGCAGCGCACCGGGACAGGGTTTGTACGAGCAGTACTTC.

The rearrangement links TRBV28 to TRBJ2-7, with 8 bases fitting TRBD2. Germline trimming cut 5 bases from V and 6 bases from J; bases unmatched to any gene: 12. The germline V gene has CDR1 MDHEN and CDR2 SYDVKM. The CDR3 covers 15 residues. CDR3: CASSPEIAGFGEQYF. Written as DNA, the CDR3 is TGTGCCAGCAGTCCGGAAATAGCGGGATTTGGCGAGCAGTACTTC.

Here the CDR3 DNA reads TGTGCCAGCAGTTTGGTGGGATTAGGTAGCTATGAGCAGTTCTTC. This encodes CASSLVGLGSYEQFF. The chain carries TRBV28 and TRBJ2-1, with D hard to call. CDR3 length: 15 amino acids. V lost 3 bases and J 8 bases, leaving 17 bases between the germline ends. Germline CDR1 is MDHEN and CDR2 is SYDVKM. The full variable domain, completed using reference TRBV28 and TRBJ2-1, is DVKVTQSSRYLVKRTGEKVFLECVQDMDHENMFWYRQDPGLGLRLIYFSYDVKMKEKGDIPEGYSVSREKKERFSLILESASTNQTSMYLCASSLVGLGSYEQFFGPGTRLTVL.

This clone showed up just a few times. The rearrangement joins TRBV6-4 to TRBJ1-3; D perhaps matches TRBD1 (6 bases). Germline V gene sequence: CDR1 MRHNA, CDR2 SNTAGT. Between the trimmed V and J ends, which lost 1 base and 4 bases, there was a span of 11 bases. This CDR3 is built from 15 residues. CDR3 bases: TGTGCCAGCAGTGACTTTACAGGGACAGGAAACACCATATATTTT. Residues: CASSDFTGTGNTIYF.

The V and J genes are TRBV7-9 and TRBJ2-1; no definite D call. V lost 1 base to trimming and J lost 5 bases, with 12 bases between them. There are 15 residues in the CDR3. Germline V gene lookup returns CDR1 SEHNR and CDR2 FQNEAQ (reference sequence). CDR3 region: CASSLELHGDNEQFF. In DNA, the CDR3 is TGTGCCAGCAGCTTAGAGTTGCACGGAGACAATGAGCAGTTCTTC.

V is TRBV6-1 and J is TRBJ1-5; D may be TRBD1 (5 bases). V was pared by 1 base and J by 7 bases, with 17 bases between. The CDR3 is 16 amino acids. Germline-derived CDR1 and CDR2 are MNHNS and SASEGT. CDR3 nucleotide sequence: TGTGCCAGCAGTGAAGGGGGGTCGGCGCATTTCCAGCCCCAGCATTTT. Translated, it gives CASSEGGSAHFQPQHF.

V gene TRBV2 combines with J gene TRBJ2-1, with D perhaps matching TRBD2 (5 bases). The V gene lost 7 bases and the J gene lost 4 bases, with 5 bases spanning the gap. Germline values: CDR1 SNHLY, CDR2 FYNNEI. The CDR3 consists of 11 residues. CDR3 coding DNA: TGTGCCAGCAAGCGGTACAATGAGCAGTTCTTC. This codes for CASKRYNEQFF.